This TCR beta chain was sequenced in a study of T cells after yellow fever vaccination. This CDR3 comprises 16 residues. V lost 4 bases, J lost 0 bases, and 11 bases lay in between. Germline-derived CDR1 and CDR2 are SGHRS and YFSETQ. This clonotype was observed at least ten times. The antigen remains undetermined. Whole-study findings and limits: High-abundance clonotypes from the bulk population could contaminate FACS-sorted repertoires.

One entry per CDR3 protein, called by TCRdb with MiXCR from the 5' RACE reads. The sample has hundreds of thousands of distinct CDR3 sequences, approximately 6% seen once; the top ten hold around 16%. The sample here was PBMCs, taken 5 days after the yellow fever booster vaccination. The chain combines TRBV5-1 with TRBJ1-6; D gene unclear. This clonotype was sampled from a man aged 30 to 39 who received the YFV17D yellow fever vaccine. CDR3 bases: TGCGCCAGCAGCCTGGACGGGAGCTCCTATAATTCACCCCTCCACTTT. This encodes CASSLDGSSYNSPLHF.